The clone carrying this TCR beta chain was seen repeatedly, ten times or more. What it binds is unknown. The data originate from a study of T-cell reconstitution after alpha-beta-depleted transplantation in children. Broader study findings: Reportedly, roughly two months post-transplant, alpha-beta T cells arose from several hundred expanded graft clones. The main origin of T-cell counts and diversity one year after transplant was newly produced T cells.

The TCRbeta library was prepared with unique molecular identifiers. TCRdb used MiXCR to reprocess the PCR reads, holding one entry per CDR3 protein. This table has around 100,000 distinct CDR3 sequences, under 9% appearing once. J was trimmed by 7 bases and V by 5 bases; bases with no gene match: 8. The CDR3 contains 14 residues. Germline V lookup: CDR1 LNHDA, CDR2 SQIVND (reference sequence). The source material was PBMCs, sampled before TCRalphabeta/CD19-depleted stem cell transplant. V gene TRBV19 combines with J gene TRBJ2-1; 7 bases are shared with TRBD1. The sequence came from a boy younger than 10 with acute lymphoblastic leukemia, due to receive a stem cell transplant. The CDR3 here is CASSFGQEWNEQFF. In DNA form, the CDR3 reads TGTGCCAGTAGTTTCGGACAGGAATGGAATGAGCAGTTCTTC.